This T cell receptor beta chain was sequenced for a study of T cell changes during pregnancy in multiple sclerosis. V dropped 3 bases and J dropped 0 bases, with 11 bases sitting between them. This CDR3 has 14 residues. Looked up from germline, CDR1 is GTSNPN and CDR2 is SVGIG (reference sequence). Sequenced by immunoSEQ multiplex PCR; TCRdb stores in-frame clones only, minus some. The sample lists about 110,000 clones; more than 85% were seen once. The V gene is TRBV30, the J gene TRBJ1-1; D gene ambiguous. The sequencing used peripheral blood, collected in the third trimester of pregnancy. The origin of this receptor is a female donor with multiple sclerosis, enrolled in a pregnancy study. The DNA for the CDR3 is TGTGCCTGGAGGCGATCCAAGCTGAACACTGAAGCTTTCTTT. It translates to CAWRRSKLNTEAFF.